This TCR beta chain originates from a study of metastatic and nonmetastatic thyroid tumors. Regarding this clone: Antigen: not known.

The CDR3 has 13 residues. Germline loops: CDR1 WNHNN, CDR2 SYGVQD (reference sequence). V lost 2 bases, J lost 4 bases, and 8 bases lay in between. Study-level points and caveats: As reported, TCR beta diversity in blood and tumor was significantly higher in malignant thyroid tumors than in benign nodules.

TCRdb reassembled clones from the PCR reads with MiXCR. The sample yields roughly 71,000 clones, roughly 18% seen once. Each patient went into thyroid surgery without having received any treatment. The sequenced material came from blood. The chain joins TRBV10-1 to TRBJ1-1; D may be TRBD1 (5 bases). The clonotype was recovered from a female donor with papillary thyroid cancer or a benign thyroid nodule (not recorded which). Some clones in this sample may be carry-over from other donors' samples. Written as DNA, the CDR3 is TGCGCCAGCAGTGAGACCAGGGTCACTGAAGCTTTCTTT. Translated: CASSETRVTEAFF.